This T cell receptor (beta chain) was sequenced for a study of blood T cell repertoires in COVID-19. Method: immunoSEQ multiplex PCR; TCRdb's copy keeps in-frame clones and lacks some. The sample consists of 150,000 to 200,000 clones, about 90% of them appearing once. The length of the CDR3 is 15 residues. Trimming stripped 1 base from V and 2 bases from J, with 11 bases between. Looked up from germline, CDR1 is MGHRA and CDR2 is YSYEKL. This clone was recorded a few times. The source is a man in his fifties with acute or convalescent COVID-19. Specimen: peripheral blood. The chain is built from TRBV4-1 and TRBJ1-1; unclear D gene. DNA for the CDR3: TGCGCCAGCAGCCAAGTGGGGAGACCAAACACTGAAGCTTTCTTT. Translating it yields CASSQVGRPNTEAFF.